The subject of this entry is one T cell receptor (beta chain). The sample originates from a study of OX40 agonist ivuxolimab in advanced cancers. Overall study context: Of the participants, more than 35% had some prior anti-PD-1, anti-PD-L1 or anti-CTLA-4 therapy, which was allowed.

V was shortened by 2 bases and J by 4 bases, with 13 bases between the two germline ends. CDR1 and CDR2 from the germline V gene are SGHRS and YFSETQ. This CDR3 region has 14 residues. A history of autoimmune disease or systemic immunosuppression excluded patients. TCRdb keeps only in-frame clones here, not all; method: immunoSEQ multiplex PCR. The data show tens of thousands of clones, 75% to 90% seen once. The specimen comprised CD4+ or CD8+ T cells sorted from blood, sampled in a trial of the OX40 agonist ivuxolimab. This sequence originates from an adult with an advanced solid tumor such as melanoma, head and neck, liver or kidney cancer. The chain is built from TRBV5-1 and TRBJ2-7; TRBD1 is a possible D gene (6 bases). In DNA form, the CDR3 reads TGCGCCAGCAGCTTTCCTGGACAGACTTACGAGCAGTACTTC. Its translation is CASSFPGQTYEQYF. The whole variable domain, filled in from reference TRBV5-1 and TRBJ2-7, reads KAGVTQTPRYLIKTRGQQVTLSCSPISGHRSVSWYQQTPGQGLQFLFEYFSETQRNKGNFPGRFSGRQFSNSRSEMNVSTLELGDSALYLCASSFPGQTYEQYFGPGTRLTVT.